This T cell receptor (beta chain) was identified during a study of cytomegalovirus exposure and HLA in healthy donors. General study points: Sequencing likely produced, as an artifact, a cluster of highly shared sequence variants. In vitro confirmation showed a few CMV-associated chains to be CMV antigen specific.

Donors sampled were nominally healthy, though unrecorded immune exposures were likely. Worth noting for this clone: Its target is unknown.

A multiplex PCR was run with 60 Vbeta primers and 13 Jbeta primers. Original processing notes: Some 11 million of the roughly 77 million unique TCR beta chains counted in a later analysis were shared. This table comes from immunoSEQ multiplex PCR, and its TCRdb copy is limited to in-frame clones, with some not included. From that table come the V and J calls and clone size; the DNA was used to work out D and trimming. Here the sample table reports about 53,000 clones. The CDR3 is made up of 14 amino acids. In germline, CDR1 is MNHNS, CDR2 SASEGT. Trimming shortened V by 3 bases and J by 8 bases, and 16 bases separated the two germline ends.

This sequence originates from a woman aged 18 to 35 in good health and CMV-seronegative. The material sequenced was PBMCs. This rearrangement joins TRBV6-1 to TRBJ1-1, with D hard to call. The CDR3 sequence is CASSDGGYSMEAFF. Here the CDR3 DNA reads TGTGCCAGCAGTGATGGAGGGTACAGCATGGAAGCTTTCTTT.